The 24 T cell receptor beta chains reported below all come from one sample, sequenced in a study of naive and memory T cell subsets. Two oligonucleotides, mixed equimolar, formed the beta constant-region primer covering TRBC1 and TRBC2. Four rounds of PCR amplified the ligated cDNA using nested alpha and beta constant-region primers plus SP2. TCRdb passed the UMI-ligation and nested PCR reads through MiXCR, listing each CDR3 protein once. The sample lists roughly 97,000 distinct CDR3 sequences, about 14% occurring once. No cognate antigen is known for these TCRs. Study findings and constraints: A few larger clonotypes appeared in naive repertoires, especially CD8, possibly memory cells re-expressing CD45RA.

Sequenced: naive CD8+ T cells from blood. The source of these receptors is a human donor in good health.

This clonotype has just a few counts. J is TRBJ1-1 and V is TRBV5-1; the D gene is possibly TRBD1 (5 bases). This CDR3 has 14 amino acids. V was pared by 4 bases and J by 3 bases, with 13 bases between. Per the germline V gene, CDR1 is SGHRS and CDR2 is YFSETQ. This CDR3 reads CASSETGGDTEAFF. The CDR3 bases are TGCGCCAGCAGCGAGACCGGGGGGGACACTGAAGCTTTCTTT.

This clonotype was observed a few times. The rearrangement links TRBV29-1 to TRBJ1-1, with D uncertain. This CDR3 is built from 11 residues. Germline V lookup: CDR1 SQVTM, CDR2 ANQGSEA. In DNA form, the CDR3 reads TGCGGGGTCGAGGGAAATACTGAAGCTTTCTTT. It is translated as CGVEGNTEAFF.

This clonotype came up many times. The chain carries TRBV2 and TRBJ2-7; tentative D call: TRBD2 (6 bases). This CDR3 contains 12 residues. The germline gives CDR1 SNHLY, CDR2 FYNNEI. Trimming cost V 8 bases and J 2 bases, with 10 bases left between them. The CDR3 reads CASLEGAYEQYF. The CDR3 coding sequence is TGTGCCAGCTTGGAGGGAGCCTACGAGCAGTACTTC.

The gene calls are TRBV11-2 and TRBJ2-3, with TRBD2 identical over 8 bases. V gave up 7 bases and J gave up 2 bases; unmatched junction bases: 17. Looked up from germline, CDR1 is SGHAT and CDR2 is FQNNGV. CDR3 length: 18 residues. CDR3: CASITYPVAGPDTDTQYF. Written as DNA, the CDR3 is TGTGCCAGCATCACATACCCGGTAGCGGGGCCAGACACAGATACGCAGTATTTT.

The chain has TRBV9 and TRBJ2-1, with a possible D match to TRBD1 (6 bases). V was clipped by 5 bases and J by 6 bases, with 18 bases between them. CDR3 length: 15 residues. Germline V gives CDR1 SGDLS, CDR2 YYNGEE. As DNA, the CDR3 is TGTGCCAGCAGTTCCCCGGGACAATATGCCAATGAGCAGTTCTTC. Protein product: CASSSPGQYANEQFF.

This clonotype was observed a handful of times. The V call is TRBV29-1, the J call TRBJ1-1, with D tentatively TRBD1 (5 bases). The CDR3 runs 14 residues. Germline V lookup: CDR1 SQVTM, CDR2 ANQGSEA. V was shortened by 4 bases and J by 3 bases, with 15 bases between the two germline ends. CDR3 bases: TGCAGCGTTGGGCAGGGAGGCATGTACACTGAAGCTTTCTTT. The encoded protein is CSVGQGGMYTEAFF.

The chain uses TRBV13 and TRBJ2-1; 8 positions agree with TRBD2. V shed 4 bases, J shed 6 bases, and the junction held 8 bases outside the gene matches. Germline V CDR1 and CDR2: PRHDT, FYEKMQ (reference sequence). This CDR3 comprises 15 residues. The CDR3 DNA sequence: TGTGCCAGCAGCTCGTCCGGGACTAGTCGCAATGAGCAGTTCTTC. This sequence encodes CASSSSGTSRNEQFF.

The chain has TRBV27 and TRBJ2-4; 10 bases match TRBD2. CDR3 length: 14 residues. V lost 5 bases, J lost 9 bases, and 7 bases stayed unmatched. The germline V gene encodes CDR1 MNHEY and CDR2 SMNVEV (reference sequence). The chain's CDR3 is CASSPGTSVGIQYF. DNA for the CDR3: TGTGCCAGCAGTCCCGGGACTAGCGTGGGCATTCAGTACTTC.

The rearrangement links TRBV12-3 or TRBV12-4 to TRBJ1-5; D remains ambiguous. CDR3 length: 14 amino acids. Trimming took off 7 bases at V and 0 bases at J, with 10 bases between the two ends. The CDR3 is CASNGRYSNQPQHF. Here the CDR3 DNA reads TGTGCCAGCAACGGACGGTATAGCAATCAGCCCCAGCATTTT.

This clonotype came up a few times. The V call is TRBV4-1, the J call TRBJ2-1, with 12 positions matching TRBD2. V lost 1 base, J lost 5 bases, and 3 bases stayed unmatched. Germline loops: CDR1 MGHRA, CDR2 YSYEKL. This CDR3 comprises 16 residues. Here the CDR3 reads CASSQGGLAGHNEQFF. CDR3 sequence (DNA): TGCGCCAGCAGCCAAGGTGGACTAGCGGGGCACAATGAGCAGTTCTTC.

This clonotype was counted ten times or more. The chain employs TRBV4-3 and TRBJ1-3, with D unclear. Germline V gene sequence: CDR1 LGHNA, CDR2 YSLEER. CDR3 length: 15 residues. V shed 0 bases and J shed 0 bases, with 6 bases lying between them. CDR3 DNA: TGCGCCAGCAGCCAAGAACGCAGCTCTGGAAACACCATATATTTT. Amino acid sequence: CASSQERSSGNTIYF.

This clonotype was detected many times. The V gene is TRBV4-3, the J gene TRBJ2-1; D remains ambiguous. The germline CDR1 and CDR2 sequences are LGHNA and YSLEER. The CDR3 is 14 residues long. V lost 3 bases, J lost 6 bases, and 12 bases lay in between. In DNA form, the CDR3 reads TGCGCCAGCAGCCATTATCAAGGTCGCAATGAGCAGTTCTTC. Translating it yields CASSHYQGRNEQFF.

This chain joins TRBV30 and TRBJ1-1; the D is unclear. This CDR3 is built from 11 residues. The V end lost 3 bases, the J end lost 6 bases, and 8 bases lay between the germline ends. Germline V gene data show CDR1 as GTSNPN and CDR2 as SVGIG (reference sequence). DNA of the CDR3: TGTGCCTGGAGGGGCCACCCTGAAGCTTTCTTT. This codes for CAWRGHPEAFF.

This rearrangement joins TRBV7-9 to TRBJ1-2, with TRBD1 identical over 7 bases. Germline trimming cut 5 bases from V and 5 bases from J; bases unmatched to any gene: 8. The CDR3 extends over 14 amino acids. CDR1 and CDR2 (germline): SEHNR, FQNEAQ (reference sequence). CDR3: CASSIGDSPYGYTF. CDR3 in DNA: TGTGCCAGCAGCATAGGGGACAGCCCATATGGCTACACCTTC. The entire variable domain, with the rest obtained from reference TRBV7-9 and TRBJ1-2, is as follows: DTGVSQNPRHKITKRGQNVTFRCDPISEHNRLYWYRQTLGQGPEFLTYFQNEAQLEKSRLLSDRFSAERPKGSFSTLEIQRTEQGDSAMYLCASSIGDSPYGYTFGSGTRLTVV.

The gene calls are TRBV24-1 and TRBJ2-1; the match to TRBD1 covers 7 bases. V lost 3 bases to trimming and J lost 6 bases; unmatched junction nucleotides: 7. The CDR3 contains 15 residues. Germline CDR1 and CDR2: KGHDR and SFDVKD. CDR3 bases: TGTGCCACCAGTGATGCAGGGGGTAGTAGCAATGAGCAGTTCTTC. Protein product: CATSDAGGSSNEQFF.

The CDR3 coding sequence is TGTGCCAGCAGCTTAGGAGAACCGGGGCCCGAGAGTGAAAAACTGTTTTTT. Translation: CASSLGEPGPESEKLFF. The chain carries TRBV7-2 and TRBJ1-4; tentatively, D is TRBD1 (5 bases). Germline V gene data show CDR1 as SGHTA and CDR2 as FQGNSA. V lost 1 base, J lost 7 bases, and 19 bases lay in between. This CDR3 contains 17 residues.

This clonotype was recorded a few times. The rearrangement uses TRBV28 and TRBJ2-7, with D perhaps TRBD2 (6 bases). CDR3 length: 13 amino acids. The germline V gene has CDR1 MDHEN and CDR2 SYDVKM. V shed 5 bases and J shed 6 bases, with 14 bases lying between them. As DNA, the CDR3 is TGTGCCAGCAGTAAGGGCTGGGGAGGCGAGCAGTACTTC. Protein: CASSKGWGGEQYF.

This clonotype was counted only a few times. The gene calls are TRBV6-6 and TRBJ1-2; 7 bases line up with TRBD1. The CDR3 loop spans 11 amino acids. Trimming at V came to 4 bases and at J to 13 bases, leaving 6 bases not matched to a gene. CDR1 is MNHNY and CDR2 is SVGAGI in the germline V gene (reference sequence). The CDR3 DNA reads TGTGCCAGCAGTTCCGCAGGGACAGCCACCTTC. It is translated as CASSSAGTATF.

As for this clonotype: Since a much larger clone is just one base distant, this may be a read error. The chain joins TRBV6-6 to TRBJ2-1, with TRBD2 matching 9 bases. Per the germline V gene, CDR1 is MNHNY and CDR2 is SVGAGI (reference sequence). The CDR3 consists of 13 residues. CDR3 DNA sequence: TGTGCCAGCCGGGCTAGCGGGGTACGAGAGCAGCTCTTC. It translates to CASRASGVREQLF.

The genes are TRBV6-6 and TRBJ1-3; D not certain. Germline V gene data show CDR1 as MNHNY and CDR2 as SVGAGI (reference sequence). V was clipped by 7 bases and J by 4 bases, with 17 bases between them. The CDR3 totals 15 residues. The CDR3 loop is CASTTTRAGGNTIYF. In nucleotides, the CDR3 is TGTGCCAGCACCACAACACGGGCGGGAGGAAACACCATATATTTT.

This sequence joins TRBV27 and TRBJ2-3; TRBD1 matches at 9 bases. The CDR3 sequence is 16 residues long. CDR1 and CDR2 from the germline V gene are MNHEY and SMNVEV (reference sequence). The V gene end was trimmed by 1 base and the J gene end by 4 bases; junction bases not matched to a gene: 6. CDR3 sequence reads: CASSLWTGVVADTQYF. DNA of the CDR3: TGTGCCAGCAGTTTATGGACAGGGGTTGTCGCAGATACGCAGTATTTT.

The genes are TRBV7-9 and TRBJ2-1; 9 bases align to TRBD2. The CDR3 spans 12 residues. The V segment lost 8 bases and the J segment 7 bases; nucleotides outside the gene matches: 3. Germline values: CDR1 SEHNR, CDR2 FQNEAQ (reference sequence). The CDR3 region is CASRGGGNEQFF. In nucleotides, the CDR3 is TGTGCCAGCCGCGGGGGGGGGAATGAGCAGTTCTTC.

This clonotype appeared a few times. The genes are TRBV27 and TRBJ2-5; D is possibly TRBD1 or TRBD2 (5 bases each). CDR3 length: 14 amino acids. The V gene lost 3 bases and the J gene lost 1 base, with 9 bases spanning the gap. Germline-derived CDR1 and CDR2 are MNHEY and SMNVEV (reference sequence). The CDR3 DNA follows: TGTGCCAGCAGTTTGGGGGAGTTCCAAGAGACCCAGTACTTC. This translates into CASSLGEFQETQYF.

The chain links TRBV4-3 to TRBJ2-3; 11 bases are shared with TRBD2. V was pared by 0 bases and J by 3 bases, with 5 bases of the junction left unmatched. This CDR3 has 17 amino acids. Germline lookup yields CDR1 LGHNA and CDR2 YSLEER. The CDR3 coding sequence is TGCGCCAGCAGCCAAGACGTAGCGGGGGGGGTGACAGATACGCAGTATTTT. Its protein is CASSQDVAGGVTDTQYF.